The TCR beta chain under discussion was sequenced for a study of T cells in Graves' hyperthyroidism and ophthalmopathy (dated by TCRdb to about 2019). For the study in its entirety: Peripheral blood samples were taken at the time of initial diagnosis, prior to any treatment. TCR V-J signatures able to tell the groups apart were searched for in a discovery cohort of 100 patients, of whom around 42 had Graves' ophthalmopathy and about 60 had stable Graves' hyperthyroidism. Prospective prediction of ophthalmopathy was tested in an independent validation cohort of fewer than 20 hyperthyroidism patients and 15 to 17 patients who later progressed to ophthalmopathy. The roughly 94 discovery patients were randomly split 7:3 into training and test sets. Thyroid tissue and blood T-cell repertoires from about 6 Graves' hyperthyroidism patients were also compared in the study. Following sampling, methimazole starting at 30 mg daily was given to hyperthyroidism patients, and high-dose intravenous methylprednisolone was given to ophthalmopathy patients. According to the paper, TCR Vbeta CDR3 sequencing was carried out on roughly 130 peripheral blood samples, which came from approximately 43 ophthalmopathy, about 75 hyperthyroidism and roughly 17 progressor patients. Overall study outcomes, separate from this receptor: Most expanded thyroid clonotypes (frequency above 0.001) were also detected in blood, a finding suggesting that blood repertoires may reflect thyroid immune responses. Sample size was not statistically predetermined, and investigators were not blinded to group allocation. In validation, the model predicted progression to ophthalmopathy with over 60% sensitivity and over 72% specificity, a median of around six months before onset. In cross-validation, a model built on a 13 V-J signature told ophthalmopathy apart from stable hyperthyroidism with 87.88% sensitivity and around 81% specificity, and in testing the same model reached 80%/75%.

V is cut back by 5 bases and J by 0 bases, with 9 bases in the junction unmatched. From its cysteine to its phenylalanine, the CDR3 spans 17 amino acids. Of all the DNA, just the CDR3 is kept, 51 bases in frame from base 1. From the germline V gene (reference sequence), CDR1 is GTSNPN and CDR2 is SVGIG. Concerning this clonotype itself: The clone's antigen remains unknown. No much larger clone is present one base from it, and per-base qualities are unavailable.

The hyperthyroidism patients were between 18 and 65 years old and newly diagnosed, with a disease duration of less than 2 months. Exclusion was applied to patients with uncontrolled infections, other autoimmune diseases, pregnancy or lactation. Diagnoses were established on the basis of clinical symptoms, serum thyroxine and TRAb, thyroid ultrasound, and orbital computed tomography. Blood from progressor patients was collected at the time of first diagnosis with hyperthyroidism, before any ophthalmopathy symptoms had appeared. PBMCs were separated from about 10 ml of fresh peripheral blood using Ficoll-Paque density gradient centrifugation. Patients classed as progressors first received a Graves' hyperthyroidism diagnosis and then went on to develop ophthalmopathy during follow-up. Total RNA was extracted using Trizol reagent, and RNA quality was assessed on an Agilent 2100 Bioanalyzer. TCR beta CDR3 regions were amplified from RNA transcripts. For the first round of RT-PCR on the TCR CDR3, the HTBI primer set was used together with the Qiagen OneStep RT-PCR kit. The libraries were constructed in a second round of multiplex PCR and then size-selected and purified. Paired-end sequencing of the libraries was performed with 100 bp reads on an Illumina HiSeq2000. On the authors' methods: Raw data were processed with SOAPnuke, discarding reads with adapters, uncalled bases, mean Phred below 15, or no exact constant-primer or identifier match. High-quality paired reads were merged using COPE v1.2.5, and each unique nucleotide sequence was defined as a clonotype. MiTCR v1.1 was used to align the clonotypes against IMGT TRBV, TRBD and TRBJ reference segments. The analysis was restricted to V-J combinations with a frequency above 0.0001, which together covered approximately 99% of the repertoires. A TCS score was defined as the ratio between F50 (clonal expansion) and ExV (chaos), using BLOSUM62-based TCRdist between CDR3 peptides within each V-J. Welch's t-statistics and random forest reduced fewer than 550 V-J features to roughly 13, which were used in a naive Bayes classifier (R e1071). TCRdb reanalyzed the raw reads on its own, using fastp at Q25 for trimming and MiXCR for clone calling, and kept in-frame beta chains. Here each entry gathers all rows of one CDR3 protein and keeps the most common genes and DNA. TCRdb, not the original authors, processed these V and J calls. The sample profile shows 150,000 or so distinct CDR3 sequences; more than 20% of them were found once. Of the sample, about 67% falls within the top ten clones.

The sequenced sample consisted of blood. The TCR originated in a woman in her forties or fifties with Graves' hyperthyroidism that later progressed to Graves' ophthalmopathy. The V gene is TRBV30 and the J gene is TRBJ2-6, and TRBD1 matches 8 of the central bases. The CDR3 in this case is CAWGRDRLTSGANVLTF. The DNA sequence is TGTGCCTGGGGCCGGGACAGGCTCACCTCTGGGGCCAACGTCCTGACTTTC.